The present TCR beta chain was sequenced within a study of PD-L1 blockade in urothelial cancer. Time point specified: pretreatment peripheral blood. The protocol was immunoSEQ multiplex PCR, while the TCRdb copy is restricted to in-frame clones and leaves out a portion. Of roughly 63,000 clones in the sample, roughly 81% were seen once. The CDR3 has 17 amino acids. V dropped 0 bases and J dropped 3; count of bases not matched to a gene: 9. Germline V gives CDR1 SGHRS, CDR2 YFSETQ. This TCR came from a man aged 65 to 85 with urothelial cancer. Specimen: PBMCs, collected around atezolizumab (anti-PD-L1) treatment. The rearrangement joins TRBV5-1 to TRBJ2-7, with TRBD2 matching over 10 bases. CDR3 nucleotides: TGCGCCAGCAGCTTGGATGGTTGGGCTAGCGGGAGCTACGAGCAGTACTTC. Amino acids: CASSLDGWASGSYEQYF.